The clone carrying this T cell receptor (beta chain) occurred a few times. Its specificity is not known. These data are taken from a study of beta chain features in type 1 diabetes. cDNA synthesis used the whole RNA isolate, giving expressed TCRB sequences. Profiling relied on immunoSEQ multiplex PCR, and the TCRdb table lists in-frame clones only, not all of them. The sample has 150,000 to 200,000 clones; approximately 7.8% are singletons. By way of CD45RO/CCR7/CD25/CD127/CD95/CD27, the CD4+ regulatory, stem cell-like memory, central memory and naive cells were sorted. CDR1 is SEHNR and CDR2 is FQNEAQ in the germline V gene (reference sequence). The V gene end was trimmed by 0 bases and the J gene end by 4 bases; junction bases not matched to a gene: 3. This CDR3 comprises 15 residues. Study-level findings and limits: These data did not resolve whether HLA type affects TCRB rearrangement. All four CD4+ subsets from Type 1 diabetes patients carried moderately but significantly shorter TCRB CDR3s.

The specimen was central memory CD4+ T cells from blood. This receptor was identified in a woman between 40 and 50 years old with type 1 diabetes. The chain has TRBV7-9 and TRBJ1-1; 9 nucleotides align to TRBD1. Here the CDR3 reads CASSLATGGGTEAFF. CDR3 in DNA: TGTGCCAGCAGCTTAGCGACAGGGGGGGGCACTGAAGCTTTCTTT.